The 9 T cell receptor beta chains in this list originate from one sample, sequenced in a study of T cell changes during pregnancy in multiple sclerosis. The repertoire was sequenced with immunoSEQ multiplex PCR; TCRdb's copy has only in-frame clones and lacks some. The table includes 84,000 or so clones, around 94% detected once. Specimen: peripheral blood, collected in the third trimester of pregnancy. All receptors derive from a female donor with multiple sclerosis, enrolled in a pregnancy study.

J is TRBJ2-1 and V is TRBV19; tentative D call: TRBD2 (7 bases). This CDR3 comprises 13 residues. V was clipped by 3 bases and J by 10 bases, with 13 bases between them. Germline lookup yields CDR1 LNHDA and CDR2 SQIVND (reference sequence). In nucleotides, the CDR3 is TGTGCCAGTAGTATTTACGGGGGGCAGGAGCAGTTCTTC. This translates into CASSIYGGQEQFF.

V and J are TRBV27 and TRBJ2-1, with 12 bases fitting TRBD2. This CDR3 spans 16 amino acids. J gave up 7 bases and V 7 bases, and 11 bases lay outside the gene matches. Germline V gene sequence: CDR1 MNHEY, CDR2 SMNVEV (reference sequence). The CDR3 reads CASTPLSGLAGNEQFF. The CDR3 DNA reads TGTGCCAGCACCCCCCTTAGCGGACTAGCGGGAAATGAGCAGTTCTTC.

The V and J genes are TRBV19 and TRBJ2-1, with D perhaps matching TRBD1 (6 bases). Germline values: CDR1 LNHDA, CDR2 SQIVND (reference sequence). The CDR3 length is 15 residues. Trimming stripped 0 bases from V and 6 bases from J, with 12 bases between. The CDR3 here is CASSIDSPGANEQFF. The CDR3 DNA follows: TGTGCCAGTAGTATAGATAGCCCAGGGGCCAATGAGCAGTTCTTC.

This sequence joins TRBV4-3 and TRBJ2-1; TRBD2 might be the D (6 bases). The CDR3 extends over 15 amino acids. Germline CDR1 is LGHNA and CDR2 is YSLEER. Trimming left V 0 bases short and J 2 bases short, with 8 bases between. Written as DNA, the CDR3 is TGCGCCAGCAGCCAAGATGGCGGGACCTACAATGAGCAGTTCTTC. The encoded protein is CASSQDGGTYNEQFF.

The CDR3: CASSLRTGSYEQYF. The CDR3 DNA is TGCGCCAGCAGCTTACGGACAGGCTCCTACGAGCAGTACTTC. V and J are TRBV5-1 and TRBJ2-7; 7 bases fit TRBD1. J lost 0 bases, V lost 2 bases, and 2 bases had no gene match. The CDR3 runs 14 residues. CDR1 SGHRS and CDR2 YFSETQ come from the germline V gene.

Here the CDR3 reads CASSHARERGTQYF. As DNA, the CDR3 is TGTGCCAGCAGCCACGCGCGGGAGCGGGGGACCCAGTACTTC. V and J are TRBV7-9 and TRBJ2-5, with TRBD2 identical over 7 bases. Per the germline V gene, CDR1 is SEHNR and CDR2 is FQNEAQ (reference sequence). There are 14 residues in the CDR3. The J segment lost 7 bases and the V segment lost 5 bases, leaving 10 bases of the junction unmatched.

The CDR3 region has the DNA TGTGCCAGCTCACCCGTTTGGAACACTGAAGCTTTCTTT. Protein product: CASSPVWNTEAFF. The chain recombines TRBV18 with TRBJ1-1; D not resolved. Germline V gene sequence: CDR1 KGHSH, CDR2 LQKENI. Trimming cost V 3 bases and J 1 base, with 6 bases left between them. CDR3 size: 13 residues.

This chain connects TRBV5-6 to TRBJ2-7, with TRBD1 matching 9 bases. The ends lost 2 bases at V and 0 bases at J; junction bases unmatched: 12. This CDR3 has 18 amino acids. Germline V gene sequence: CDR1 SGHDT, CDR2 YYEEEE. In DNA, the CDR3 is TGTGCCAGCAGCTTATTCCAAGCAGGGACAGGGAGCTCCTACGAGCAGTACTTC. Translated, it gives CASSLFQAGTGSSYEQYF.

The CDR3 loop reads CASSLDRGYEKLFF. The CDR3, as DNA: TGTGCCAGCAGCCTCGACAGGGGGTACGAAAAACTGTTTTTT. The rearrangement joins TRBV7-2 to TRBJ1-4; 9 bases align to TRBD1. Germline V gives CDR1 SGHTA, CDR2 FQGNSA. The CDR3 totals 14 residues. With 5 bases clipped from V and 8 bases from J, the junction kept 6 bases outside the gene matches.